A single sample gave rise to the 3 T cell receptor beta chains below, sequenced in a study of blood T cell repertoires in COVID-19. Sequencing was performed with immunoSEQ multiplex PCR; in TCRdb, only in-frame clones are kept and a portion is missing. This sample has some 140,000 clones, with around three quarters found just once. Source material: peripheral blood. The receptors derive from a human donor in a cohort sampled during active COVID-19.

The chain recombines TRBV30 with TRBJ1-1; the match to TRBD1 covers 9 bases. Per germline, CDR1 GTSNPN and CDR2 SVGIG (reference sequence). The CDR3 has 13 residues. V shed 3 bases and J 5 bases; nucleotides not matched to a gene: 4. CDR3 bases: TGTGCCTGGAGGGGGACAGGGCCAACTGAAGCTTTCTTT. Translation gives CAWRGTGPTEAFF. The complete variable domain, with remaining parts taken from reference TRBV30 and TRBJ1-1, reads SQTIHQWPATLVQPVGSPLSLECTVEGTSNPNLYWYRQAAGRGLQLLFYSVGIGQISSEVPQNLSASRPQDRQFILSSKKLLLSDSGFYLCAWRGTGPTEAFFGQGTRLTVV.

This clone was counted between two and nine times. V and J are TRBV7-9 and TRBJ1-2; D gene ambiguous. The germline gives CDR1 SEHNR, CDR2 FQNEAQ (reference sequence). The length of the CDR3 is 14 residues. V lost 1 base and J 6 bases, leaving 12 bases between the germline ends. The CDR3: CASSLVGWGDGYTF. CDR3 DNA: TGTGCCAGCAGCTTAGTGGGTTGGGGAGATGGCTACACCTTC. Variable domain in full (rest from reference TRBV7-9 and TRBJ1-2): DTGVSQNPRHKITKRGQNVTFRCDPISEHNRLYWYRQTLGQGPEFLTYFQNEAQLEKSRLLSDRFSAERPKGSFSTLEIQRTEQGDSAMYLCASSLVGWGDGYTFGSGTRLTVV.

This clone was seen only once. The V and J genes are TRBV6-6 and TRBJ1-5, with D unresolved. The V and J ends lost 0 bases and 4 bases respectively, with 13 bases between them. Looked up from germline, CDR1 is MNHNY and CDR2 is SVGAGI (reference sequence). There are 16 residues in the CDR3. CDR3 bases: TGTGCCAGCAGTTACTCGACCGTACAGTTGAATCAGCCCCAGCATTTT. The encoded protein is CASSYSTVQLNQPQHF.